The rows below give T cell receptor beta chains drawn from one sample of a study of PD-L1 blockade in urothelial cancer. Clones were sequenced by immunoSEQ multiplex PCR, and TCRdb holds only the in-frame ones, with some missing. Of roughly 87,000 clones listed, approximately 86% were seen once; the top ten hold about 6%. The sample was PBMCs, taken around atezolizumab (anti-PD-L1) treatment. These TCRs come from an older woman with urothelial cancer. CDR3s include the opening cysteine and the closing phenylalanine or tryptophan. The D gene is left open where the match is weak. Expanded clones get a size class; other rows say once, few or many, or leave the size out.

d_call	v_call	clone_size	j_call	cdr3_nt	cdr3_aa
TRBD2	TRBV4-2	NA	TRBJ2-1	TGTGCCAGCAGCCAAGATACTAGCGGGGGGGCCTCTGAGCAGTTCTTC	CASSQDTSGGASEQFF
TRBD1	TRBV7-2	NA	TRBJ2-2	TGTGCCAGCAGCTTAGCGGCAGGGGGCGCGAACACCGGGGAGCTGTTTTTT	CASSLAAGGANTGELFF
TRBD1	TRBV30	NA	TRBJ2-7	TGTGCCTGGAGTGTCACAGGGGGCTCTTTCTTCTACGAGCAGTACTTC	CAWSVTGGSFFYEQYF
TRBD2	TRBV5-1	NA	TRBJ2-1	TGCGCCAGCAGCTCCGGACTAGCGGGGGGGTTTTGGCAGTTCTTC	CASSSGLAGGFWQFF
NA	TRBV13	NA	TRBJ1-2	TGTGCCAGCAGCTTAGTAGGGGTATATGGCTACACCTTC	CASSLVGVYGYTF
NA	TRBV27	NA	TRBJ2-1	TGTGCCAGCAGCCGTGACAGTTCCTACAATGAGCAGTTCTTC	CASSRDSSYNEQFF
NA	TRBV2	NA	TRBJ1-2	TGTGCCAGCAGGGAGAGGACGGGGATTGACTATGGCTACACCTTC	CASRERTGIDYGYTF
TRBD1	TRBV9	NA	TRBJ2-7	TGTGCCAGCAGCACGGGGACAGGGTCCTACGAGCAGTACTTC	CASSTGTGSYEQYF
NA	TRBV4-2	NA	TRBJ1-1	TGTGCCAGCGACGAGGCGCGATATGGGAACACTGAAGCTTTCTTT	CASDEARYGNTEAFF
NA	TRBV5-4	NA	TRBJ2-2	TGTGCCAGCAGCCAGTTCATAGCGAGTGATGGCACCGGGGAGCTGTTTTTT	CASSQFIASDGTGELFF
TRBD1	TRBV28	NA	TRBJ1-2	TGTGCCAGCAGTCCCTTTTGGGAAGACAGGGGGACTAACTATGGCTACACCTTC	CASSPFWEDRGTNYGYTF
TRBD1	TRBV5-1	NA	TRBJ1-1	TGCGCCAGCAGGTACAGGGGAGACACTGAAGCTTTCTTT	CASRYRGDTEAFF
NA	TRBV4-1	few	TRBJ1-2	TGCGCCAGCAGCCAAGTACGGGATGCGTATGGCTACACCTTC	CASSQVRDAYGYTF
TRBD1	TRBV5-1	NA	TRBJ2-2	TGCGCCAGCAGACCCGGGACAGGGGTTGTGTTTGATCTGTTTTTT	CASRPGTGVVFDLFF
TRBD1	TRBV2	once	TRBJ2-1	TGTGCCAGCAGCCCGGGGACAGGGAGCTACAATGAGCAGTTCTTC	CASSPGTGSYNEQFF
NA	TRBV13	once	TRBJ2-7	TGTGCCAGCAGCTCGGGACAATTGGGCGAGCAGTACTTC	CASSSGQLGEQYF
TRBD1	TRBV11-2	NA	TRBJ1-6	TGTGCCAGCAGCTTTGGACAGGGAAATTCACCCCTCCACTTT	CASSFGQGNSPLHF
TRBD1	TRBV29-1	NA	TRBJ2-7	TGCAGCGTTTCCGGGACAGACTCCTACGAGCAGTACTTC	CSVSGTDSYEQYF
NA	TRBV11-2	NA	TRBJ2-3	TGTGCCAGCAGCCCGAACAGGGATACGCAGTATTTT	CASSPNRDTQYF
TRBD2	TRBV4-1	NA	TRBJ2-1	TGCGCCAGCAGCCCTTCGACTAGCGGAGCCCGCATAGAGCAGTTCTTC	CASSPSTSGARIEQFF
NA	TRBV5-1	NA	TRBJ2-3	TGCGCCAGCAGCTTCGGCCTAAGCGGGTCGAGCACAGATACGCAGTATTTT	CASSFGLSGSSTDTQYF
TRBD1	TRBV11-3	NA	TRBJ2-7	TGTGCCAGCAGCTTAGGGGGACAGGCTGGCGAGCAGTACTTC	CASSLGGQAGEQYF
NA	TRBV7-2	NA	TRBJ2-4	TGTGCCAGCAGCTTAGACCTGGCCATTCAGTACTTC	CASSLDLAIQYF
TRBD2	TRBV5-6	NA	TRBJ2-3	TGTGCCAGCAGCTTTGCGGCGGGGGGATCTTCAGATACGCAGTATTTT	CASSFAAGGSSDTQYF